The clone carrying this TCR beta chain was picked up a small number of times. Antigen specificity is unknown. Germline V gene lookup returns CDR1 SGHRS and CDR2 YFSETQ. J lost 8 bases, V lost 1 base, and 6 bases had no gene match. This CDR3 is 15 amino acids long. The TCRbeta library incorporated unique molecular identifiers. TCRdb re-analysed the PCR reads in MiXCR, keeping a single row per CDR3 protein. The sample contains hundreds of thousands of distinct CDR3 sequences, around 13% of which appear only once. This entry is derived from a study of T-cell reconstitution after alpha-beta-depleted transplantation in children. General observations from the study: Most T-cell counts and diversity one year after the transplant came from T cells that were newly produced. Some patients' high day-60 TCRbeta diversity was traced to surviving recipient T cells and thymic progenitors.

The V call is TRBV5-1, the J call TRBJ2-1, with 10 bases fitting TRBD2. The receptor's source is a girl aged 2 to 9 with congenital amegakaryocytic thrombocytopenia, due to receive a stem cell transplant. The source material was PBMCs, sampled before TCRalphabeta/CD19-depleted stem cell transplant. CDR3 in DNA: TGCGCCAGCAGCTTGACCCGGACTAGCGGTGATGAGCAGTTCTTC. This translates into CASSLTRTSGDEQFF.